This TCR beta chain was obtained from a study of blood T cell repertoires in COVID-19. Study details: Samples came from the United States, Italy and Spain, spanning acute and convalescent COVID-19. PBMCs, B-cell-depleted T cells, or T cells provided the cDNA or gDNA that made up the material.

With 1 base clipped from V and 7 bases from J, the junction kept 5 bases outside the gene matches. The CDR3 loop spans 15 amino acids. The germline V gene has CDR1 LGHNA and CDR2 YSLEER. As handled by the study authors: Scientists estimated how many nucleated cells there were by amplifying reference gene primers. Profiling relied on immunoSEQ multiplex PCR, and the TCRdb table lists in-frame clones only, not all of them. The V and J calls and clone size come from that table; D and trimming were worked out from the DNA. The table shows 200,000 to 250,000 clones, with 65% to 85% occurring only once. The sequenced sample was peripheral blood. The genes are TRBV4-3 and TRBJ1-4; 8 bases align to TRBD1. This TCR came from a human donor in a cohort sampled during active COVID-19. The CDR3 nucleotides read TGCGCCAGCAGCCAAGTCAGGGGGCGCGTTGAAAAACTGTTTTTT. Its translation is CASSQVRGRVEKLFF.